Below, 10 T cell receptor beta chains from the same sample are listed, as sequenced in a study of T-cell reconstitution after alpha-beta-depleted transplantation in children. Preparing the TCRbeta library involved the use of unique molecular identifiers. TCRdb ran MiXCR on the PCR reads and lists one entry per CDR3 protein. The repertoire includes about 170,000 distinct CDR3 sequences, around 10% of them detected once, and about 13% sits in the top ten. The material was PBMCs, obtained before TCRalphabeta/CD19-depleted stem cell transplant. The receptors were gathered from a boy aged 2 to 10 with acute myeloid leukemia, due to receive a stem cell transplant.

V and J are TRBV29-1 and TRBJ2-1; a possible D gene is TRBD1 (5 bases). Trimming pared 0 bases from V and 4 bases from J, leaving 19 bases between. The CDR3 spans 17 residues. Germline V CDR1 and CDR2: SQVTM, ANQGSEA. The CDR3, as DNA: TGCAGCGTTGAAGATCCGGCCTCTTGGGGCTCTTACAATGAGCAGTTCTTC. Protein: CSVEDPASWGSYNEQFF.

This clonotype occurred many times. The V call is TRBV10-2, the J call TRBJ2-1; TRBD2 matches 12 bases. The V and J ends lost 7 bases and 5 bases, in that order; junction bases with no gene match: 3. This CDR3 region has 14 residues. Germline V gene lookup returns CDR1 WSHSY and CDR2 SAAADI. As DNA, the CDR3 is TGCGCCAGCAAAGGACTAGCGGGAAACAATGAGCAGTTCTTC. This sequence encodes CASKGLAGNNEQFF.

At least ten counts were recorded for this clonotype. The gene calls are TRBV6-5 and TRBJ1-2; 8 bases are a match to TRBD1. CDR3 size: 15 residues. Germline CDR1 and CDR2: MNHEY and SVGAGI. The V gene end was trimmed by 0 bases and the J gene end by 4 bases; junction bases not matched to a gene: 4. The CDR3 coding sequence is TGTGCCAGCAGTTACTCGAGAACAGGGGGCTATGGCTACACCTTC. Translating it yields CASSYSRTGGYGYTF.

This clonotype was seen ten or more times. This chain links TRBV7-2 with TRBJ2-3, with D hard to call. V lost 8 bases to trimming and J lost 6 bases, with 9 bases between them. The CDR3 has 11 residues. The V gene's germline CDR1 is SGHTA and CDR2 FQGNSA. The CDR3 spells CASGHSDTQYF. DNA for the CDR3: TGTGCCAGCGGGCATTCGGATACGCAGTATTTT.

The CDR3 bases are TGTGCCAGCGGAATTACAGGGATCGACAATCAGCCCCAGCATTTT. It is translated as CASGITGIDNQPQHF. The V call is TRBV11-2, the J call TRBJ1-5; tentative D call: TRBD1 (6 bases). CDR1 SGHAT and CDR2 FQNNGV come from the germline V gene. CDR3 length: 15 amino acids. The germline V and J ends were trimmed by 8 bases and 3 bases, with 17 bases remaining between them.

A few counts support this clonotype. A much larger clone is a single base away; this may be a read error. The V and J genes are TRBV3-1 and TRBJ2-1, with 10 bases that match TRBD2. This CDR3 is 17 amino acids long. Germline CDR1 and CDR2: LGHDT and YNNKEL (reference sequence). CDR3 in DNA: TGTGCCTGCAGCCAAGCTTTTAGCGGGGGGCTAAACAATGAGCAGTTCTTC. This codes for CACSQAFSGGLNNEQFF.

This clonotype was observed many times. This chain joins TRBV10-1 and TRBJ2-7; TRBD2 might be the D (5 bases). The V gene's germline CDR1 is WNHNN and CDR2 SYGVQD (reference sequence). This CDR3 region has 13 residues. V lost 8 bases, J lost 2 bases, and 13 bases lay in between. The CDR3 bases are TGCGCCAGCGCGGCGGGCCAGACCTACGAGCAGTACTTC. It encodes CASAAGQTYEQYF.

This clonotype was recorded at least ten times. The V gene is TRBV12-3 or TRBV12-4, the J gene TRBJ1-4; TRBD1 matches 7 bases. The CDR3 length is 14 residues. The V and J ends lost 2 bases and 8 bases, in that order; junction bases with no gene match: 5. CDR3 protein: CASSLFQGGEKLFF. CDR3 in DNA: TGTGCCAGCAGTTTATTCCAGGGGGGAGAAAAACTGTTTTTT.

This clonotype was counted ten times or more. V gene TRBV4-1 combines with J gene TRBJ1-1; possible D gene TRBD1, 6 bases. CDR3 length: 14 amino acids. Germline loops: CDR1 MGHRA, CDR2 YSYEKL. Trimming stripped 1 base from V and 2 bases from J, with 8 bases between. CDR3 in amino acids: CASSQADRNTEAFF. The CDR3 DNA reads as TGCGCCAGCAGCCAAGCGGACAGAAACACTGAAGCTTTCTTT.

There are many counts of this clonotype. The CDR3 loop is CSARVRGQHSGNTIYF. CDR3 DNA sequence: TGCAGTGCTAGAGTGAGGGGACAGCATTCTGGAAACACCATATATTTT. The chain employs TRBV20-1 and TRBJ1-3; the match to TRBD1 covers 7 bases. J gave up 1 base and V 1 base, and 7 bases lay outside the gene matches. The CDR3 sequence is 16 residues long. CDR1 and CDR2 from the germline V gene are DFQATT and SNEGSKA (reference sequence).